Listed below are T cell receptor beta chains from one sample, sequenced in a study of T cell changes during pregnancy in multiple sclerosis. Repertoires were generated with immunoSEQ multiplex PCR, while TCRdb's copy carries only in-frame clones and drops some. In the table there are 40,000 to 50,000 clones, about 90% of which are singletons. The specimen was CD8+ T cells from peripheral blood mononuclear cells, collected in the first trimester of pregnancy. These receptors were taken from a female donor with multiple sclerosis, enrolled in a pregnancy study. The CDR3 runs from the conserved cysteine through the conserved F or W. D genes are given only for firm matches. Not all rows give a size; the values are once, few, many and, for expanded clones, a class.

>TRBV6-1|13|NA|TRBD1|TRBJ1-1
TGTGCCAGCATCCCGGACAGGGGCACTGAAGCTTTCTTT
CASIPDRGTEAFF
>TRBV18|17|NA|NA|TRBJ1-2
TGTGCCAGCTCACCACCTGACAGGCCGCATACTGGCTATGGCTACACCTTC
CASSPPDRPHTGYGYTF
>TRBV6-5|14|NA|NA|TRBJ1-2
TGTGCCAGCAGTTCAGTACCTGCTAACTATGGCTACACCTTC
CASSSVPANYGYTF
>TRBV29-1|12|NA|NA|TRBJ2-5
TGCAGCGTCCCGACTAAGCGGGAGACCCAGTACTTC
CSVPTKRETQYF
>TRBV7-9|15|NA|NA|TRBJ2-5
TGTGCCAGCAGCCCGAGTACTAGGGAATTGGAGACCCAGTACTTC
CASSPSTRELETQYF
>TRBV6-1|15|NA|TRBD2|TRBJ2-5
TGTGCCAGCAGTAGTCTAGCGGGGAACCAAGAGACCCAGTACTTC
CASSSLAGNQETQYF
>TRBV27|14|NA|TRBD1|TRBJ2-7
TGTGCCAGCAGTCCGCCGGGACAGGCAAGCGAGCAGTACTTC
CASSPPGQASEQYF
>TRBV9|15|NA|TRBD1|TRBJ2-7
TGTGCCAGCAGCCCCCGGGACAGTGTTTCCTACGAGCAGTACTTC
CASSPRDSVSYEQYF
>TRBV23-1|11|once|NA|TRBJ2-1
TGCGCCAGCGGAACAGGAGATGAGCAGTTCTTC
CASGTGDEQFF
>TRBV7-6|16|NA|TRBD2|TRBJ2-7
TGTGCCAGCAGCCTCTCAGCGGGAGGGCCTTCCTACGAGCAGTACTTC
CASSLSAGGPSYEQYF
>TRBV29-1|18|NA|TRBD1|TRBJ2-6
TGCAGCGTTGCTAATAATGCAGGGGGCTCGAGAGGGGCCAACGTCCTGACTTTC
CSVANNAGGSRGANVLTF
>TRBV27|14|NA|NA|TRBJ2-7
TGTGCCAGCAGTTTATCCATGGACATCTACGAGCAGTACTTC
CASSLSMDIYEQYF
>TRBV6-5|14|NA|TRBD1|TRBJ2-7
TGTGCCAGCAGCCCAGGACAGGGTATTTACGAGCAGTACTTC
CASSPGQGIYEQYF